This entry describes one T cell receptor (beta chain). Antigen: not known. The data belong to a study of cytomegalovirus exposure and HLA in healthy donors. PCR involved 60 Vbeta and 13 Jbeta primers. In the study's own analysis: About 88 million unique TCR beta chains, around 10 million of them shared, were counted by a later analysis. Clones were read by immunoSEQ multiplex PCR, and TCRdb kept only the in-frame ones, dropping some. V and J calls and clone size are given by that table; D and trimming were obtained from the DNA. Altogether under 150,000 clones are present, 65% to 80% being singletons, with the ten largest covering around 1.8%. Each of the donors was a healthy bone marrow donor. At sampling all donors were nominally healthy, likely with unrecorded immune exposures. This CDR3 region has 14 residues. Germline CDR1 and CDR2: WNHNN and SYGVQD (reference sequence). V was shortened by 4 bases and J by 7 bases, with 11 bases between the two germline ends.

Study-level results: The majority of CMV-associated TCR beta chains were reported as apparently HLA-restricted in a later analysis.

The specimen sequenced was PBMCs. The clonotype originates from a middle-aged woman in good health and CMV-seronegative. This chain connects TRBV10-1 to TRBJ1-6; the D is unclear. The CDR3 DNA follows: TGCGCCAGCAGTGGATCGCAGGAAAATTCACCCCTCCACTTT. Translated, it gives CASSGSQENSPLHF.